Below are 30 T cell receptor beta chains sequenced from a single sample in a study of blood T cell repertoires in COVID-19. Sequenced by immunoSEQ multiplex PCR; TCRdb stores in-frame clones only, minus some. The sample consists of 70,000 or so clones, over 80% of them appearing once. Input material: peripheral blood. These receptors were taken from a man between 45 and 60 years old with COVID-19, enrolled during active disease.

The chain uses TRBV28 and TRBJ1-2, with 7 bases lining up with TRBD1. Germline CDR1 and CDR2: MDHEN and SYDVKM. The junction had 6 bases not matched to a gene; V was cut back by 8 bases and J by 0 bases. The CDR3 sequence is 14 residues long. The CDR3 DNA is TGTGCCAGCGGAGGGGGACAGCCTAACTATGGCTACACCTTC. This codes for CASGGGQPNYGYTF.

The chain combines TRBV20-1 with TRBJ2-5; a possible D gene is TRBD2 (6 bases). Germline CDR1 DFQATT, CDR2 SNEGSKA (reference sequence). V lost 3 bases, J lost 7 bases, and 12 bases lay in between. The CDR3 totals 12 residues. The CDR3 region has the DNA TGCAGTGCTAGTCCCGGGACTGGGACCCAGTACTTC. This translates into CSASPGTGTQYF.

This clone was counted only a few times. The chain recombines TRBV7-2 with TRBJ2-2; a weak D match, TRBD1 (5 bases). The CDR3 spans 12 residues. Germline V lookup: CDR1 SGHTA, CDR2 FQGNSA. Trimming pared 10 bases from V and 6 bases from J, leaving 12 bases between. CDR3 nucleotides: TGTGCCATCGGAACACAGGCCGGGGAGCTGTTTTTT. Amino acids: CAIGTQAGELFF.

The chain is built from TRBV27 and TRBJ1-6; D is possibly TRBD1 (6 bases). The CDR3 is made up of 17 amino acids. The germline V and J ends were trimmed by 3 bases and 0 bases, with 12 bases remaining between them. Germline CDR1 and CDR2: MNHEY and SMNVEV (reference sequence). CDR3 protein: CASSFRGGDSYNSPLHF. The CDR3 DNA reads as TGTGCCAGCAGTTTTAGGGGGGGGGACTCCTATAATTCACCCCTCCACTTT.

The chain links TRBV30 to TRBJ1-3; 7 bases agree with TRBD1. The germline V gene has CDR1 GTSNPN and CDR2 SVGIG (reference sequence). The junction had 7 bases not matched to a gene; V was cut back by 4 bases and J by 4 bases. The length of the CDR3 is 14 residues. The CDR3 nucleotides read TGTGCCTGGAACAGGGGAACGAGAGGAAACACCATATATTTT. Translating it yields CAWNRGTRGNTIYF.

This clone has only a few counts. This chain links TRBV10-3 with TRBJ2-1; the match to TRBD2 covers 10 bases. The CDR3 length is 16 residues. Germline lookup yields CDR1 ENHRY and CDR2 SYGVKD. V was clipped by 3 bases and J by 9 bases; unmatched bases: 11. The CDR3 DNA is TGTGCCATCAGTGATGTTCTAGCGGGAGCGTCCACTGAGCAGTTCTTC. Translation: CAISDVLAGASTEQFF.

This chain joins TRBV5-6 and TRBJ1-3, with D possibly matching TRBD1 (6 bases). V was trimmed by 2 bases and J by 4 bases, leaving 22 bases between them. The CDR3 is 18 residues long. Germline V CDR1 and CDR2: SGHDT, YYEEEE. CDR3 protein: CASSFAGTSGGSGNTIYF. The CDR3 DNA sequence: TGTGCCAGCAGCTTCGCAGGCACTTCGGGGGGCTCCGGAAACACCATATATTTT.

The chain uses TRBV5-6 and TRBJ2-7; 7 nucleotides agree with TRBD2. V lost 1 base, J lost 1 base, and 2 bases stayed unmatched. The CDR3 has 14 amino acids. Germline lookup yields CDR1 SGHDT and CDR2 YYEEEE. CDR3 protein: CASSLRLASYEQYF. The CDR3 bases are TGTGCCAGCAGCTTGCGACTAGCATCCTACGAGCAGTACTTC. The entire variable domain, with the rest obtained from reference TRBV5-6 and TRBJ2-7, is as follows: DAGVTQSPTHLIKTRGQQVTLRCSPKSGHDTVSWYQQALGQGPQFIFQYYEEEERQRGNFPDRFSGHQFPNYSSELNVNALLLGDSALYLCASSLRLASYEQYFGPGTRLTVT.

J is TRBJ2-1 and V is TRBV6-6; a possible D gene is TRBD2 (8 bases). V was trimmed by 6 bases and J by 13 bases, leaving 25 bases between them. Germline V gene lookup returns CDR1 MNHNY and CDR2 SVGAGI (reference sequence). The CDR3 totals 15 residues. The chain's CDR3 is CASRDRSSGYNVQFF. CDR3 sequence (DNA): TGTGCCAGCAGGGACAGGTCTAGCGGGTACAATGTTCAGTTCTTC.

This CDR3 reads CAWGDRGRYYGYTF. In nucleotides, the CDR3 is TGTGCCTGGGGGGACAGGGGAAGATACTATGGCTACACCTTC. The chain couples TRBV30 to TRBJ1-2, with 10 bases lining up with TRBD1. V lost 5 bases, J lost 3 bases, and 6 bases stayed unmatched. CDR3 length: 14 residues. Germline lookup yields CDR1 GTSNPN and CDR2 SVGIG (reference sequence). Full variable domain (rest looked up from reference TRBV30 and TRBJ1-2): SQTIHQWPATLVQPVGSPLSLECTVEGTSNPNLYWYRQAAGRGLQLLFYSVGIGQISSEVPQNLSASRPQDRQFILSSKKLLLSDSGFYLCAWGDRGRYYGYTFGSGTRLTVV.

V gene TRBV24-1 combines with J gene TRBJ2-1; 8 bases line up with TRBD2. The CDR3 is 15 residues long. V gave up 0 bases and J gave up 6 bases; unmatched junction bases: 3. Germline assignment: CDR1 KGHDR and CDR2 SFDVKD. The CDR3 nucleotides are TGTGCCACCAGTGATTTGCGCAGCGGGGGCAATGAGCAGTTCTTC. This encodes CATSDLRSGGNEQFF.

The sample holds one count of this clone. The CDR3 spells CAISKTGDTGELFF. The CDR3, as DNA: TGTGCCATCAGTAAAACAGGGGACACCGGGGAGCTGTTTTTT. V usage is TRBV10-3 and J usage is TRBJ2-2, with 7 bases fitting TRBD1. This CDR3 has 14 amino acids. V trimming: 5 bases; J trimming: 3 bases; junction bases outside the gene matches: 3. Germline lookup yields CDR1 ENHRY and CDR2 SYGVKD.

This clone has just a few counts. This chain links TRBV30 with TRBJ2-1; 11 bases agree with TRBD1. Germline loops: CDR1 GTSNPN, CDR2 SVGIG (reference sequence). The CDR3 runs 14 residues. V shed 2 bases and J 7 bases; nucleotides not matched to a gene: 4. CDR3 in amino acids: CAWSLGQGANEQFF. CDR3 nucleotide sequence: TGTGCCTGGAGTCTTGGACAGGGGGCGAATGAGCAGTTCTTC.

This clone has a count of ten or more. This chain joins TRBV30 and TRBJ1-1; perhaps TRBD1 as D (6 bases). The germline CDR1 and CDR2 sequences are GTSNPN and SVGIG (reference sequence). Trimming took 5 bases from V and 5 from J, leaving 15 bases between them. CDR3 length: 13 residues. CDR3 region: CAWDPLRGTEAFF. The CDR3, as DNA: TGTGCCTGGGACCCACTTAGGGGGACTGAAGCTTTCTTT.

The gene calls are TRBV9 and TRBJ1-2; TRBD1 matches at 7 bases. Germline values: CDR1 SGDLS, CDR2 YYNGEE. CDR3 size: 13 residues. The ends lost 4 bases at V and 4 bases at J; junction bases unmatched: 4. The CDR3 spells CASSTRDSYGYTF. CDR3 DNA sequence: TGTGCCAGCAGCACCCGGGACAGCTATGGCTACACCTTC.

This clone has only one observation. This chain connects TRBV27 to TRBJ2-7, with 10 bases aligning to TRBD1. The CDR3 length is 15 residues. V dropped 0 bases and J dropped 7; count of bases not matched to a gene: 6. Germline V gene sequence: CDR1 MNHEY, CDR2 SMNVEV (reference sequence). CDR3 protein: CASSLSVWDRGEQYF. Written as DNA, the CDR3 is TGTGCCAGCAGTTTATCGGTGTGGGACAGGGGTGAGCAGTACTTC.

The V call is TRBV5-1, the J call TRBJ1-2, with TRBD1 matching 7 bases. CDR3 length: 14 residues. The trim removed 4 bases at V and 0 bases at J, leaving 3 bases unmatched. Germline CDR1 reads SGHRS; CDR2 reads YFSETQ. Written as DNA, the CDR3 is TGCGCCAGCAGCCGGGACAGCACTAACTATGGCTACACCTTC. Translating it yields CASSRDSTNYGYTF.

V gene TRBV6-5 combines with J gene TRBJ2-1; 8 bases are a match to TRBD2. Losses at the gene ends were 2 bases for V and 4 bases for J; bases not matched to a gene: 7. This CDR3 comprises 16 residues. Germline-derived CDR1 and CDR2 are MNHEY and SVGAGI. The CDR3 sequence: CASSYLRGRPYNEQFF. Here the CDR3 DNA reads TGTGCCAGCAGTTACCTGCGCGGGAGGCCTTACAATGAGCAGTTCTTC.

This clone showed up just a few times. This chain links TRBV4-2 with TRBJ2-7, with 8 nucleotides matching TRBD2. V shed 0 bases and J 2 bases; nucleotides not matched to a gene: 9. The CDR3 runs 17 residues. The V gene's germline CDR1 is LGHNA and CDR2 YNFKEQ. In DNA form, the CDR3 reads TGTGCCAGCAGCCAAGAGTCGAGCGGGAGCCCTACCTACGAGCAGTACTTC. This translates into CASSQESSGSPTYEQYF.

The genes are TRBV5-1 and TRBJ1-6, with a possible D match to TRBD1 (5 bases). Germline values: CDR1 SGHRS, CDR2 YFSETQ. The CDR3 spans 15 residues. V was trimmed by 0 bases and J by 9 bases, leaving 13 bases between them. CDR3 region: CASSLGQGKGSPLHF. DNA for the CDR3: TGCGCCAGCAGCTTGGGGCAGGGAAAGGGTTCACCCCTCCACTTT.

The chain combines TRBV19 with TRBJ2-2; TRBD2 matches 8 bases. The CDR3 runs 13 residues. Germline CDR1 and CDR2: LNHDA and SQIVND (reference sequence). V trimming: 8 bases; J trimming: 5 bases; junction bases outside the gene matches: 4. CDR3 sequence reads: CASREGGTGELFF. DNA of the CDR3: TGTGCCAGTCGGGAGGGCGGGACCGGGGAGCTGTTTTTT.

The chain links TRBV7-9 to TRBJ2-2; D ambiguous. The CDR3 consists of 13 residues. Germline V gene lookup returns CDR1 SEHNR and CDR2 FQNEAQ (reference sequence). The germline V and J ends were trimmed by 1 base and 4 bases, with 4 bases remaining between them. This CDR3 is CASSLGPTGELFF. In DNA, the CDR3 is TGTGCCAGCAGCTTAGGGCCCACCGGGGAGCTGTTTTTT.

This chain connects TRBV6-5 to TRBJ2-1; 7 bases agree with TRBD1. The germline V gene encodes CDR1 MNHEY and CDR2 SVGAGI. The CDR3 is 15 amino acids. The V and J ends lost 0 bases and 4 bases, in that order; junction bases with no gene match: 3. Written as DNA, the CDR3 is TGTGCCAGCAGTTACTCGCCGGGACAGTACAATGAGCAGTTCTTC. Its translation is CASSYSPGQYNEQFF.

This rearrangement joins TRBV6-6 to TRBJ2-5; 9 bases fit TRBD1. This CDR3 is built from 15 residues. The junction had 4 bases not matched to a gene; V was cut back by 5 bases and J by 0 bases. Germline CDR1 and CDR2: MNHNY and SVGAGI (reference sequence). The CDR3 spells CASSRQGGYQETQYF. The DNA for the CDR3 is TGTGCCAGCAGTCGACAGGGGGGTTACCAAGAGACCCAGTACTTC.

This clone was counted once. The gene calls are TRBV28 and TRBJ2-3; 8 bases map to TRBD2. CDR1 is MDHEN and CDR2 is SYDVKM in the germline V gene. This CDR3 region has 15 residues. V lost 5 bases to trimming and J lost 4 bases; unmatched junction nucleotides: 8. The CDR3 DNA is TGTGCCAGCAGTCAAGCGGGAGAGAGATCAGATACGCAGTATTTT. Its translation is CASSQAGERSDTQYF.

The chain recombines TRBV24-1 with TRBJ2-5, with 7 bases aligning to TRBD1. After removal of 2 bases from V and 7 bases from J, the junction contained 15 bases not matched to a gene. This CDR3 has 17 residues. CDR1 and CDR2 from the germline V gene are KGHDR and SFDVKD. The CDR3 spells CATSDSLTGSNEGTQYF. In DNA, the CDR3 is TGTGCCACCAGTGATTCCTTGACAGGGTCCAATGAAGGGACCCAGTACTTC.

CDR3: CASRRGQGIYEQYF. The DNA for the CDR3 is TGTGCCAGCAGACGGGGACAGGGTATCTACGAGCAGTACTTC. This chain links TRBV6-5 with TRBJ2-7; 9 nucleotides match TRBD1. V was clipped by 6 bases and J by 3 bases; unmatched bases: 6. Per germline, CDR1 MNHEY and CDR2 SVGAGI. The CDR3 is 14 amino acids.

This clone occurred a few times. The chain employs TRBV4-3 and TRBJ2-1, with 7 bases aligning to TRBD1. The CDR3 has 15 amino acids. Trimming at V came to 4 bases and at J to 2 bases, leaving 5 bases not matched to a gene. CDR1 is LGHNA, CDR2 YSLEER, per germline. The CDR3 coding sequence is TGCGCCAGCAGCCTAGGACAGGAGGCCTACAATGAGCAGTTCTTC. Its protein is CASSLGQEAYNEQFF.

CDR3 region: CASGQGDDIQYF. The CDR3 DNA sequence: TGTGCCAGCGGACAGGGTGATGACATTCAGTACTTC. V and J are TRBV7-9 and TRBJ2-4, with 8 bases identical to TRBD1. The junction had 5 bases not matched to a gene; V was cut back by 8 bases and J by 8 bases. Germline CDR1 reads SEHNR; CDR2 reads FQNEAQ (reference sequence). CDR3 size: 12 residues.

The J gene is TRBJ2-2, the V gene TRBV10-3; 7 nucleotides line up with TRBD2. Looked up from germline, CDR1 is ENHRY and CDR2 is SYGVKD. Trimming at V came to 5 bases and at J to 0 bases, leaving 12 bases not matched to a gene. This CDR3 spans 18 amino acids. CDR3 loop: CAISLRAREGTNTGELFF. The CDR3 DNA reads as TGTGCCATCAGTCTCCGGGCCAGGGAGGGGACGAACACCGGGGAGCTGTTTTTT.